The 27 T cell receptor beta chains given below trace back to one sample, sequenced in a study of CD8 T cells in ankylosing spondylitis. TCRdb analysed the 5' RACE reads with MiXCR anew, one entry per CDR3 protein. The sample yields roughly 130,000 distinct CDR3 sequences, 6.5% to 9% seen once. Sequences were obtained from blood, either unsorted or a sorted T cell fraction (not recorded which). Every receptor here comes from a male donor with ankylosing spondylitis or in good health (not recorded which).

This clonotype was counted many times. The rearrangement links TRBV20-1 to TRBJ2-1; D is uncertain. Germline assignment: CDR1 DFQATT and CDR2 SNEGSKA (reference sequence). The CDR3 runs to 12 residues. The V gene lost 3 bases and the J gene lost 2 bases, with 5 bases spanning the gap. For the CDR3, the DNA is TGCAGTGCTAGCGGAGCCTACAATGAGCAGTTCTTC. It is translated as CSASGAYNEQFF.

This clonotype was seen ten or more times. CDR3 sequence: CASSSPETGTYEQYF. The CDR3 region has the DNA TGTGCCAGCAGCTCTCCCGAGACAGGGACCTACGAGCAGTACTTC. The chain links TRBV7-9 to TRBJ2-7; TRBD1 matches at 7 bases. J was trimmed by 2 bases and V by 4 bases; bases with no gene match: 8. Germline V gives CDR1 SEHNR, CDR2 FQNEAQ (reference sequence). This CDR3 is 15 amino acids long.

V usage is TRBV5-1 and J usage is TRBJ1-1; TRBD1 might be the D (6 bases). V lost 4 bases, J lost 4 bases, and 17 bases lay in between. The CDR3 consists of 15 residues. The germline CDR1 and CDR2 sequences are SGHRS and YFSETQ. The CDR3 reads CASSISQGLSTEAFF. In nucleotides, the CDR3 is TGCGCCAGCAGCATTTCACAGGGTTTGAGCACTGAAGCTTTCTTT.

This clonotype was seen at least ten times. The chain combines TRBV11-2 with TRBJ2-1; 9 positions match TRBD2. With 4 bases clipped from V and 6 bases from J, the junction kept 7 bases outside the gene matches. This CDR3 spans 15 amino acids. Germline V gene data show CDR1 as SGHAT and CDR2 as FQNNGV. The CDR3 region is CASSWGLAGGNEQFF. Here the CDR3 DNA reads TGTGCCAGCAGCTGGGGACTAGCCGGGGGCAATGAGCAGTTCTTC. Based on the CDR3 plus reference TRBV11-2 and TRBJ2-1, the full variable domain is EAGVAQSPRYKIIEKRQSVAFWCNPISGHATLYWYQQILGQGPKLLIQFQNNGVVDDSQLPKDRFSAERLKGVDSTLKIQPAKLEDSAVYLCASSWGLAGGNEQFFGPGTRLTVL.

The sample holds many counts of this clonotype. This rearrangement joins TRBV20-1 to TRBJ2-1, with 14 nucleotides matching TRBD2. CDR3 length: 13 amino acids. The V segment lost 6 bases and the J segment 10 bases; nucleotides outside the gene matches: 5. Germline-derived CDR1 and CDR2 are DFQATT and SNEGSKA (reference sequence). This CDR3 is CSAGTSGSWEQFF. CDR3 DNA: TGCAGTGCGGGGACTAGCGGGAGTTGGGAGCAGTTCTTC.

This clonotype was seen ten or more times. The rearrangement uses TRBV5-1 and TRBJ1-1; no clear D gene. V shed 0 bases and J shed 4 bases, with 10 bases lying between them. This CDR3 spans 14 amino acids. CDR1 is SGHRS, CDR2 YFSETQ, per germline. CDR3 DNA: TGCGCCAGCAGCTTGGCCGCGGGGAGCACTGAAGCTTTCTTT. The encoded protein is CASSLAAGSTEAFF.

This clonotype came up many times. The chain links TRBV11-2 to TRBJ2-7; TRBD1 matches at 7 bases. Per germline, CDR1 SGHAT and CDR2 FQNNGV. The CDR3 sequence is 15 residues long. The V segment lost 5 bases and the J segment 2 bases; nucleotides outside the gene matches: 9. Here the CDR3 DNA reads TGTGCCAGCAGCCCGAGAGGACAGGACGCCTACGAGCAGTACTTC. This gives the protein CASSPRGQDAYEQYF.

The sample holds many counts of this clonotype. The CDR3, as DNA: TGCGCCAGCAGCTTGCCTACAGGATTTAATTCACCCCTCCACTTT. This translates into CASSLPTGFNSPLHF. The chain recombines TRBV5-1 with TRBJ1-6, with D perhaps TRBD1 (5 bases). The CDR3 totals 15 residues. Germline loops: CDR1 SGHRS, CDR2 YFSETQ. V lost 1 base, J lost 6 bases, and 11 bases lay in between.

CDR3 amino acids: CSARDAAKGTDSYEQYF. CDR3 sequence (DNA): TGCAGTGCTAGAGATGCGGCCAAGGGGACAGATTCCTACGAGCAGTACTTC. This rearrangement joins TRBV20-1 to TRBJ2-7; 7 nucleotides match TRBD1. The CDR3 is 17 residues long. V lost 0 bases and J lost 1; bases outside the gene matches: 12. Germline lookup yields CDR1 DFQATT and CDR2 SNEGSKA (reference sequence).

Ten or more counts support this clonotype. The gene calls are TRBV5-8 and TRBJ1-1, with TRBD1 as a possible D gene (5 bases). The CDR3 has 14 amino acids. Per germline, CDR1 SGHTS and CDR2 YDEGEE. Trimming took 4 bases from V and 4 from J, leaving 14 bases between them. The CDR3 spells CASSGDAGFTEAFF. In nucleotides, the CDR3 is TGTGCCAGCAGCGGGGATGCAGGGTTCACTGAAGCTTTCTTT.

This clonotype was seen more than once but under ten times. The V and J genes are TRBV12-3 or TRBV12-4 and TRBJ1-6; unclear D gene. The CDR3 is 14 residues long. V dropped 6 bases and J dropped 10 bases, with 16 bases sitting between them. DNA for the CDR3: TGTGCCAGCAGCCTCAGCGGTAGAGGCTCACCCCTCCACTTT. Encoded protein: CASSLSGRGSPLHF.

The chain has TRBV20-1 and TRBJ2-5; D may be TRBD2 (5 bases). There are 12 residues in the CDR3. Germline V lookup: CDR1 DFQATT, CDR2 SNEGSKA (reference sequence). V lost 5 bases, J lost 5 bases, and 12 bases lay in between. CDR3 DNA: TGCAGTGCTCGGGGTCTGGGGGAGACCCAGTACTTC. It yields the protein CSARGLGETQYF.

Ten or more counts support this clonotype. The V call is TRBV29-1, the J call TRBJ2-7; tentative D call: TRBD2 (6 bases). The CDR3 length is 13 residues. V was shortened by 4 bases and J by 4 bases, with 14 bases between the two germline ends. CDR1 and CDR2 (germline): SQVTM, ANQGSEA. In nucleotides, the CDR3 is TGCAGCGTTGGGCGGAGCCGGGGGTACGAGCAGTACTTC. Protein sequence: CSVGRSRGYEQYF.

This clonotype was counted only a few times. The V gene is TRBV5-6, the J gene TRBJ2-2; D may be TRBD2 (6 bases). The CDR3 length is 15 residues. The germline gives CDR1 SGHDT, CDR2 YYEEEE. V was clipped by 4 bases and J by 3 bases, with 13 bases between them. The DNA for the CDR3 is TGTGCCAGCAGCCCAAGGGAGGAATACACCGGGGAGCTGTTTTTT. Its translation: CASSPREEYTGELFF. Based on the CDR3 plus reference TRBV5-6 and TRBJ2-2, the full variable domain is DAGVTQSPTHLIKTRGQQVTLRCSPKSGHDTVSWYQQALGQGPQFIFQYYEEEERQRGNFPDRFSGHQFPNYSSELNVNALLLGDSALYLCASSPREEYTGELFFGEGSRLTVL.

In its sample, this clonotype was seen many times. DNA for the CDR3: TGCGCCAGCAGAAACAGGGTTAAGGACGAGCAGTACTTC. Translation: CASRNRVKDEQYF. The chain employs TRBV5-1 and TRBJ2-7, with TRBD1 as a possible D gene (6 bases). The CDR3 runs 13 residues. Germline V gene data show CDR1 as SGHRS and CDR2 as YFSETQ. V was pared by 5 bases and J by 5 bases, with 14 bases between. The complete variable domain, with remaining parts taken from reference TRBV5-1 and TRBJ2-7, reads KAGVTQTPRYLIKTRGQQVTLSCSPISGHRSVSWYQQTPGQGLQFLFEYFSETQRNKGNFPGRFSGRQFSNSRSEMNVSTLELGDSALYLCASRNRVKDEQYFGPGTRLTVT.

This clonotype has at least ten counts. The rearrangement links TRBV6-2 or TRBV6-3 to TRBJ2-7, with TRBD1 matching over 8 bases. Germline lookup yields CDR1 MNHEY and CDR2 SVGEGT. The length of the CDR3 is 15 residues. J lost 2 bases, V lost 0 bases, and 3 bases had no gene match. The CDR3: CASSYSRTGTYEQYF. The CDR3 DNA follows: TGTGCCAGCAGTTACTCTCGGACAGGGACCTACGAGCAGTACTTC.

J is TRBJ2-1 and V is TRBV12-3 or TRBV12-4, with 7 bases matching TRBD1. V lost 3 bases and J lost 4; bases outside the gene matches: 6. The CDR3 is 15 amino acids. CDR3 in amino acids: CASSLGDRIYNEQFF. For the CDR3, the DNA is TGTGCCAGCAGTTTGGGGGACAGAATTTACAATGAGCAGTTCTTC.

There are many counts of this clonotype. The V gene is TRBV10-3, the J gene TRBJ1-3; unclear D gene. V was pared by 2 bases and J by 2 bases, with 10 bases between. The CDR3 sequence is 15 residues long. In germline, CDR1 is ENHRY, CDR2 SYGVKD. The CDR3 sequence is CAISEGLATGNTIYF. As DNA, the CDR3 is TGTGCCATCAGTGAGGGTCTAGCAACTGGAAACACCATATATTTT.

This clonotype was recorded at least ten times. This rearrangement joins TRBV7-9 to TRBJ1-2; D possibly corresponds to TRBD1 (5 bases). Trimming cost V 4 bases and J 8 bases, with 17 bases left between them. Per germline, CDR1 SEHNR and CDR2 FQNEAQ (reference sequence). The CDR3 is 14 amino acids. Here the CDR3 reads CASSSLGAGIGYTF. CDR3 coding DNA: TGTGCCAGCAGCTCCCTCGGGGCAGGGATCGGCTACACCTTC.

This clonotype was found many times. CDR3 sequence reads: CASSLGSGGTSSYEQYF. CDR3 nucleotide sequence: TGCGCCAGCAGCTTGGGATCGGGGGGAACTAGCTCCTACGAGCAGTACTTC. The chain recombines TRBV5-1 with TRBJ2-7; TRBD2 agrees at 7 bases. The CDR3 is 17 residues long. Germline V gene lookup returns CDR1 SGHRS and CDR2 YFSETQ. Trimming cost V 0 bases and J 0 bases; bases outside gene matches: 9.

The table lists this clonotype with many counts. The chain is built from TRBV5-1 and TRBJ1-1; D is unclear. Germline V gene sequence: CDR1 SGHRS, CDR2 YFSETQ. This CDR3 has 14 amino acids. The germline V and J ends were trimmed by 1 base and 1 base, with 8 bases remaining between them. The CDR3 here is CASSLSWGNTEAFF. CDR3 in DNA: TGCGCCAGCAGCTTGTCCTGGGGGAACACTGAAGCTTTCTTT. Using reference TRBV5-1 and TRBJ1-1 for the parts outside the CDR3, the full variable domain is KAGVTQTPRYLIKTRGQQVTLSCSPISGHRSVSWYQQTPGQGLQFLFEYFSETQRNKGNFPGRFSGRQFSNSRSEMNVSTLELGDSALYLCASSLSWGNTEAFFGQGTRLTVV.

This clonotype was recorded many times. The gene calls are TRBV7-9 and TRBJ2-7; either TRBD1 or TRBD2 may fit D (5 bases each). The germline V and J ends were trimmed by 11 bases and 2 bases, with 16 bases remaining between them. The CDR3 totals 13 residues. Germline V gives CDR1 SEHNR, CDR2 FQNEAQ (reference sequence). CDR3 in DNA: TGTGCCTGGGACCTCGAGAAGACCTACGAGCAGTACTTC. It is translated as CAWDLEKTYEQYF.

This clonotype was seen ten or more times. CDR3 region: CSVDRDTGELFF. CDR3 in DNA: TGCAGCGTTGACAGGGACACCGGGGAGCTGTTTTTT. V and J are TRBV29-1 and TRBJ2-2; TRBD1 is a possible D gene (5 bases). This CDR3 comprises 12 residues. Trimming removed 3 bases at V and 3 bases at J, with 5 bases between. Looked up from germline, CDR1 is SQVTM and CDR2 is ANQGSEA.

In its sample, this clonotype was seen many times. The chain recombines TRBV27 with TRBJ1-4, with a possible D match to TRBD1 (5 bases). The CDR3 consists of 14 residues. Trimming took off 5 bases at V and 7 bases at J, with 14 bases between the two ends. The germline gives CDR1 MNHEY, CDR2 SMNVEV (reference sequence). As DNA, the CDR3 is TGTGCCAGCAGTCCCCTGGGGCGGCGTGAAAAACTGTTTTTT. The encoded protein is CASSPLGRREKLFF.

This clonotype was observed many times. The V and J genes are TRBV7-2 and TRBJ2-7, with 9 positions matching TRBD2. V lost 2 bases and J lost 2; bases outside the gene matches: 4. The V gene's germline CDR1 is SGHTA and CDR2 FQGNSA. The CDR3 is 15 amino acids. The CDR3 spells CASSLLAGEPYEQYF. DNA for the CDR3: TGTGCCAGCAGCTTATTAGCGGGAGAACCCTACGAGCAGTACTTC.

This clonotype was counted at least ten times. The CDR3 coding sequence is TGTGCCAGCAGCTACGCAGTTCAGGGTTCCTACGAGCAGTACTTC. This translates into CASSYAVQGSYEQYF. The genes are TRBV12-3 or TRBV12-4 and TRBJ2-7; D is possibly TRBD1 (5 bases). There are 15 residues in the CDR3. Trimming pared 6 bases from V and 1 base from J, leaving 16 bases between.

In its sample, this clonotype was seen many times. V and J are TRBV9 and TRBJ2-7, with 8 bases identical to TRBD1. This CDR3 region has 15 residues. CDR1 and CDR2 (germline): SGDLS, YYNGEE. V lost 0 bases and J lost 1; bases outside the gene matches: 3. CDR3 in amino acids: CASSVGQGASYEQYF. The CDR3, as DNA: TGTGCCAGCAGCGTAGGTCAGGGGGCGTCCTACGAGCAGTACTTC.